A single sample gave rise to the 14 T cell receptor beta chains below, sequenced in a study of early T cells in non-severe SARS-CoV-2 infection (dated by TCRdb to about 2021). Libraries came from 5' RACE. The sequencing machine was a NextSeq 500. TCRdb ran its own pipeline on the public reads, namely fastp trimming at Q25 and MiXCR clone calling, and kept in-frame beta chains. Every CDR3 protein is listed once, alongside the most common genes and DNA of its rows. The sample includes just under 90,000 distinct CDR3 sequences, with about 15% observed a single time. Jointly, the top ten make up roughly 6.4% of the sample. Sequencing was carried out using whole blood. These receptor sequences come from an adult who was a healthcare worker with PCR-confirmed SARS-CoV-2 infection or an uninfected control (not recorded which).

The chain links TRBV20-1 to TRBJ2-2, with a weak D call TRBD2 (6 bases). CDR1 is DFQATT, CDR2 SNEGSKA, per germline (reference sequence). V lost 4 bases and J lost 5, with 8 bases in between. The CDR3 has 12 amino acids. CDR3 amino acids: CSAMGGTGELFF. The CDR3 nucleotides are TGCAGTGCTATGGGGGGAACCGGGGAGCTGTTTTTT.

This clonotype was recorded a few times. The genes are TRBV5-6 and TRBJ2-5, with D perhaps matching TRBD2 (5 bases). Trimming took off 4 bases at V and 0 bases at J, with 10 bases between the two ends. The length of the CDR3 is 14 residues. From germline, CDR1 is SGHDT and CDR2 YYEEEE. This CDR3 is CASSPEDYQETQYF. CDR3 nucleotide sequence: TGTGCCAGCAGCCCCGAGGACTACCAAGAGACCCAGTACTTC. Full variable domain (rest looked up from reference TRBV5-6 and TRBJ2-5): DAGVTQSPTHLIKTRGQQVTLRCSPKSGHDTVSWYQQALGQGPQFIFQYYEEEERQRGNFPDRFSGHQFPNYSSELNVNALLLGDSALYLCASSPEDYQETQYFGPGTRLLVL.

J is TRBJ2-1 and V is TRBV5-1, with 7 bases lining up with TRBD2. With 5 bases clipped from V and 1 base from J, the junction kept 9 bases outside the gene matches. The CDR3 extends over 16 amino acids. Germline V gene data show CDR1 as SGHRS and CDR2 as YFSETQ. CDR3: CASSYILALSYNEQFF. CDR3 DNA sequence: TGCGCCAGCAGTTACATACTAGCGCTTTCCTACAATGAGCAGTTCTTC.

There are many counts of this clonotype. This chain joins TRBV19 and TRBJ2-3; D is unresolved. Germline-derived CDR1 and CDR2 are LNHDA and SQIVND (reference sequence). The length of the CDR3 is 11 residues. Trimming took 6 bases from V and 2 from J, leaving 3 bases between them. CDR3 region: CASRITDTQYF. As DNA, the CDR3 is TGTGCCAGTAGGATCACAGATACGCAGTATTTT.

This clonotype was seen a few times. V and J are TRBV2 and TRBJ1-1, with 10 bases that match TRBD1. V lost 5 bases, J lost 2 bases, and 8 bases stayed unmatched. Germline V gene lookup returns CDR1 SNHLY and CDR2 FYNNEI. This CDR3 contains 16 residues. This chain's CDR3 is CASSRDRGRVNTEAFF. The CDR3 bases are TGTGCCAGCAGTCGAGACAGGGGGCGCGTAAACACTGAAGCTTTCTTT.

CDR3 in DNA: TGTGCCAGCAGGGAAACTAGCGGGAGTTCCTACGAGCAGTACTTC. Translation gives CASRETSGSSYEQYF. V is TRBV28 and J is TRBJ2-7; 11 positions agree with TRBD2. CDR3 length equals 15 residues. From germline, CDR1 is MDHEN and CDR2 SYDVKM. Trimming took 6 bases from V and 1 from J; bases not matched to a gene: 5.

This clonotype was detected a few times. This chain joins TRBV7-2 and TRBJ2-1, with 8 bases aligning to TRBD2. V shed 5 bases and J 3 bases; nucleotides not matched to a gene: 3. Per the germline V gene, CDR1 is SGHTA and CDR2 is FQGNSA. The CDR3 is made up of 14 amino acids. The chain's CDR3 is CASSQGLVYNEQFF. As DNA, the CDR3 is TGTGCCAGCAGCCAGGGACTAGTCTACAATGAGCAGTTCTTC. Full variable domain (remainder filled in from reference TRBV7-2 and TRBJ2-1): GAGVSQSPSNKVTEKGKDVELRCDPISGHTALYWYRQSLGQGLEFLIYFQGNSAPDKSGLPSDRFSAERTGGSVSTLTIQRTQQEDSAVYLCASSQGLVYNEQFFGPGTRLTVL.

The rearrangement links TRBV20-1 to TRBJ2-1; 13 bases align to TRBD2. The CDR3 covers 16 residues. Trimming removed 6 bases from V and 2 bases from J; junction bases left unmatched: 7. Per germline, CDR1 DFQATT and CDR2 SNEGSKA (reference sequence). The CDR3 nucleotides read TGCAGTGCAAACCAACTAGCGGGAGGGACCTACAATGAGCAGTTCTTC. Translating gives CSANQLAGGTYNEQFF.

This chain joins TRBV29-1 and TRBJ2-1; 8 bases match TRBD2. Trimming cost V 1 base and J 3 bases; bases outside gene matches: 8. Germline V gene data show CDR1 as SQVTM and CDR2 as ANQGSEA. The CDR3 loop spans 16 amino acids. This CDR3 is CSVEGGGLGVYNEQFF. CDR3 DNA sequence: TGCAGCGTTGAAGGAGGGGGACTAGGGGTCTACAATGAGCAGTTCTTC.

This clonotype was recorded a few times. The gene calls are TRBV15 and TRBJ1-1; D is undetermined. Trimming left V 0 bases short and J 1 base short, with 15 bases between. Per germline, CDR1 LNHNV and CDR2 YYDKDF (reference sequence). The CDR3 covers 17 residues. This CDR3 is CATSRDLYPGANTEAFF. CDR3 nucleotide sequence: TGTGCCACCAGCAGAGATCTTTATCCAGGAGCGAACACTGAAGCTTTCTTT.

Only a few counts were recorded for this clonotype. The rearrangement joins TRBV6-6 to TRBJ2-7; 8 positions match TRBD1. The germline V gene has CDR1 MNHNY and CDR2 SVGAGI (reference sequence). The CDR3 consists of 15 residues. Trimming removed 0 bases from V and 5 bases from J; junction bases left unmatched: 6. CDR3 nucleotide sequence: TGTGCCAGCAGTTACTCCCGTGACAGGGGCGACGAGCAGTACTTC. It is translated as CASSYSRDRGDEQYF.

V is TRBV29-1 and J is TRBJ1-2, with 12 bases lining up with TRBD1. The germline V gene encodes CDR1 SQVTM and CDR2 ANQGSEA. The trim removed 6 bases at V and 7 bases at J, leaving 9 bases unmatched. The CDR3 runs 14 residues. CDR3: CSVYAGTGGSGYTF. As DNA, the CDR3 is TGCAGCGTGTACGCCGGGACAGGGGGCAGTGGCTACACCTTC.

This clonotype was seen a handful of times. V and J are TRBV7-9 and TRBJ1-5; 9 bases agree with TRBD1. This CDR3 spans 14 amino acids. Germline lookup yields CDR1 SEHNR and CDR2 FQNEAQ (reference sequence). V shed 5 bases, J shed 5 bases, and the junction held 4 bases outside the gene matches. CDR3 residues: CASSPNRGHQPQHF. The CDR3 nucleotides are TGTGCCAGCAGCCCCAACAGGGGGCATCAGCCCCAGCATTTT.

This clonotype has a single count. The CDR3 spells CASSLVFQTKAFF. CDR3 coding DNA: TGTGCCAGCAGTTTAGTTTTTCAGACTAAAGCTTTCTTT. V gene TRBV28 combines with J gene TRBJ1-1, with D unresolved. Germline CDR1 is MDHEN and CDR2 is SYDVKM. Trimming pared 2 bases from V and 9 bases from J, leaving 13 bases between. This CDR3 has 13 residues.